The source of this T cell receptor (beta chain) is a study of neoadjuvant anti-PD-1 for oral cavity cancer (dated by TCRdb to about 2021). Looking at the study overall: Patients mostly received three to four biweekly doses of nivolumab at 3 mg/kg before curative-intent surgical resection. For patients who did not progress, a fourth nivolumab dose was given around day 43, followed by definitive surgical resection on days 50-56. Patients with complete response, partial response or stable disease by RECIST 1.1 were defined as responders, whereas patients with progression were defined as non-responders. The parent correlative cohort had 12 to 13 patients and a response rate of 25% to 35%.

Broad study findings and their caveats: The TCR analyses had only three patients in each response group, and the authors called for validation in larger cohorts. Higher pretreatment blood TCRbeta clonality and lower post-treatment tumor TCRbeta clonality were correlated with higher pretreatment blood Treg/Th17 ratios. Within PBMCs, T cell clonality (Gini index) was significantly higher in non-responders than responders after neoadjuvant nivolumab.

A word on this clone: There is no known antigen for this receptor. Per-base qualities were not stored, and no clone one base away is much larger.

For deep sequencing, PBMC libraries mostly used about 490 ng of input genomic DNA, with six replicates for each sample. Following the manufacturer's instructions, the team built TCRbeta libraries using the immunoSEQ hsTCRbeta kit. The completed libraries were mixed into a single pool at 3 nM, then sequenced with an Illumina NovaSeq 6000 S4 flow cell. In the authors' own workflow: The immunoSEQ Analyzer handled quality control and preprocessing of the raw data. The analysis was limited to productive rearrangements, and each clonotype was defined by a unique CDR3 amino acid sequence. Using the R package tcR, the researchers computed the Gini-Simpson index as their estimate of repertoire clonality. Student's t test was used to compare Gini indices, while Pearson correlation assessed associations with tumor size change. TCRdb carries this immuneACCESS record with in-frame sequences only. Its versions omit some clonotypes, under half of them owing to an unresolved V gene in the studies checked, with the rest unexplained. V and J calls and clone size are given by that table; D and trimming were obtained from the DNA. A total of several thousand clones appear in this sample, roughly 67% of them only once. 4% to 5% of the sample rests with the top ten.

Taken with the paper, the label for time point translates to: after neoadjuvant nivolumab, at surgical resection. The patients had newly diagnosed stage II-IVA oral cavity squamous cell carcinoma and had not received any prior systemic or radiation treatment. The cohort was made up of patients with locally advanced, HPV-negative oral cavity squamous cell carcinoma. No culture maintenance or expansion was done, as the peripheral blood mononuclear cells went straight to analysis. Samples were obtained from a longitudinal correlative study of a single-arm phase II trial of neoadjuvant nivolumab in oral cavity squamous cell carcinoma. Genomic DNA-based TCRbeta sequencing was performed on subject-matched pre- and post-treatment PBMCs and tumors from three responders and three non-responders. Peripheral blood mononuclear cells were collected once before nivolumab treatment and again after treatment, at the time of surgery. The Maxwell RSC DNA from Cells kit was used to isolate genomic DNA from PBMCs.

The receptor's source is a person between 40 and 85 years old with oral cavity squamous cell carcinoma. The sample was PBMCs, taken after nivolumab (anti-PD-1) treatment.

Here the CDR3 is given as CASSLEGRDTIYF. The bases read TGTGCCAGCAGCTTAGAGGGACGGGACACCATATATTTT. This chain is built from TRBV7-8 and TRBJ1-3, with TRBD1 as a weak D call on 5 bases. From its cysteine to its phenylalanine, the CDR3 spans 13 amino acids. CDR3 DNA only is kept here, 39 bases in frame from base 1. V and J lose 1 base and 8 bases, and a span of 9 bases separates them. The germline V gene supplies CDR1 SGHVS and CDR2 FQNEAQ.